This paragraph reports one T cell receptor beta chain. The antigen is undetermined. This record belongs to a study of CD8 T cells in ankylosing spondylitis. Study-level results: Seemingly characteristic of ankylosing spondylitis blood was a TCR beta motif consisting of several highly homologous variants. Matched synovial fluid from ankylosing spondylitis patients was reported to be enriched for disease-linked clones. Previously reported in reactive arthritis synovial fluid and blood were some of the motif variants.

The CDR3 has 16 amino acids. J lost 5 bases, V lost 4 bases, and 10 bases had no gene match. Quantitative molecular-barcoded 5'-RACE generated the TCR beta libraries. MiXCR, applied by TCRdb to the 5' RACE reads, yields one record per CDR3 protein. The sample shows a few hundred thousand distinct CDR3 sequences, 20% to 25% of them seen only once. The J gene is TRBJ2-2, the V gene TRBV12-3 or TRBV12-4, with 7 nucleotides matching TRBD2. Sequenced sample: blood, either unsorted or a sorted T cell fraction (not recorded which). This receptor was identified in a male donor with ankylosing spondylitis. Here the CDR3 reads CASSSRRPSGTGELFF. The CDR3 coding sequence is TGTGCCAGCAGTTCTAGACGGCCTAGCGGAACCGGGGAGCTGTTTTTT.